Listed here is a single T cell receptor beta chain. The data are from a study of blood T cell repertoires in COVID-19. At the level of the study: Some COVID-19 samples were acute and others convalescent; all came from the United States, Italy and Spain.

The protocol was immunoSEQ multiplex PCR, while the TCRdb copy is restricted to in-frame clones and leaves out a portion. The sample lists some 62,000 clones; approximately 78% were seen once. The CDR3 runs to 13 residues. Losses at the gene ends were 10 bases for V and 8 bases for J; bases not matched to a gene: 10. Germline CDR1 MDHEN, CDR2 SYDVKM. Participants reported their clinical history, and cohort assignment relied on those reports. The receptor was derived from a woman between 35 and 50 years old with acute COVID-19. This chain joins TRBV28 and TRBJ2-7, with 11 bases matching TRBD2. Sequences were obtained from PBMCs or T cells enriched from blood (not recorded which). CDR3 in DNA: TGTGCCATCATAGCGGGAGGGGGGAGGAAGCAGTACTTC. It is translated as CAIIAGGGRKQYF.